What follows are 15 T cell receptor beta chains derived from one specimen sequenced in a study of blood T cell repertoires in COVID-19. Method: immunoSEQ multiplex PCR; TCRdb's copy keeps in-frame clones and lacks some. Among around 70,000 clones, more than 75% were seen once, and the ten largest hold roughly a sixth. Sequenced: peripheral blood. Receptor source: a human donor in a cohort sampled during active COVID-19.

This chain links TRBV27 with TRBJ1-4, with 11 positions matching TRBD1. Germline CDR1 MNHEY, CDR2 SMNVEV (reference sequence). The CDR3 contains 13 residues. V gave up 8 bases and J gave up 8 bases; unmatched junction bases: 4. The CDR3 sequence is CASYGTGGEKLFF. Here the CDR3 DNA reads TGTGCCAGCTATGGGACAGGGGGAGAAAAACTGTTTTTT. Looking up the rest from reference TRBV27 and TRBJ1-4 gives the full variable domain: EAQVTQNPRYLITVTGKKLTVTCSQNMNHEYMSWYRQDPGLGLRQIYYSMNVEVTDKGDVPEGYKVSRKEKRNFPLILESPSPNQTSLYFCASYGTGGEKLFFGSGTQLSVL.

V gene TRBV5-1 combines with J gene TRBJ2-7; the match to TRBD1 covers 8 bases. Germline loops: CDR1 SGHRS, CDR2 YFSETQ. The CDR3 has 14 residues. V gave up 3 bases and J gave up 2 bases; unmatched junction bases: 4. Here the CDR3 DNA reads TGCGCCAGCAGCTGGACAGGGCGAACCTACGAGCAGTACTTC. Translating gives CASSWTGRTYEQYF.

The chain uses TRBV2 and TRBJ1-4; D is unclear. Per germline, CDR1 SNHLY and CDR2 FYNNEI. V lost 5 bases and J lost 8, with 18 bases in between. The CDR3 covers 15 residues. The CDR3 nucleotides are TGTGCCAGCAGTCTCGAAGACTACGAAGGAGAAAAACTGTTTTTT. It translates to CASSLEDYEGEKLFF. Together with reference TRBV2 and TRBJ1-4, the CDR3 gives the full variable domain: EPEVTQTPSHQVTQMGQEVILRCVPISNHLYFYWYRQILGQKVEFLVSFYNNEISEKSEIFDDQFSVERPDGSNFTLKIRSTKLEDSAMYFCASSLEDYEGEKLFFGSGTQLSVL.

The DNA of the CDR3 is TGTGCCAGTAGTCAAATAGGGGGCGGCTACGAGCAGTACTTC. Its translation: CASSQIGGGYEQYF. The chain employs TRBV19 and TRBJ2-7; 7 bases are a match to TRBD1. With 5 bases clipped from V and 3 bases from J, the junction kept 7 bases outside the gene matches. The germline V gene encodes CDR1 LNHDA and CDR2 SQIVND (reference sequence). The CDR3 runs 14 residues.

V usage is TRBV6-5 and J usage is TRBJ2-1; D unclear. The CDR3 extends over 15 amino acids. CDR1 and CDR2 (germline): MNHEY, SVGAGI. Trimming stripped 8 bases from V and 0 bases from J, with 14 bases between. The chain's CDR3 is CASSPQYPSYNEQFF. The CDR3 region has the DNA TGTGCCAGCTCTCCACAATACCCCTCCTACAATGAGCAGTTCTTC.

The V gene is TRBV10-3, the J gene TRBJ2-7, with D perhaps matching TRBD2 (6 bases). The length of the CDR3 is 14 residues. Trimming took 3 bases from V and 4 from J, leaving 13 bases between them. The germline CDR1 and CDR2 sequences are ENHRY and SYGVKD. CDR3 DNA sequence: TGTGCCATCAGTGAAGGGCGGGACGGATACGAGCAGTACTTC. Translating gives CAISEGRDGYEQYF.

This clone was seen ten or more times. The chain recombines TRBV7-8 with TRBJ2-1; a possible D gene is TRBD2 (6 bases). V was trimmed by 0 bases and J by 4 bases, leaving 13 bases between them. This CDR3 spans 16 amino acids. Germline V gene sequence: CDR1 SGHVS, CDR2 FQNEAQ. The CDR3 loop is CASSLAAGRLYNEQFF. DNA for the CDR3: TGTGCCAGCAGCTTAGCGGCGGGACGGCTATACAATGAGCAGTTCTTC. Combining the CDR3 with reference TRBV7-8 and TRBJ2-1 gives the whole variable domain GAGVSQSPRYKVAKRGQDVALRCDPISGHVSLFWYQQALGQGPEFLTYFQNEAQLDKSGLPSDRFFAERPEGSVSTLKIQRTQQEDSAVYLCASSLAAGRLYNEQFFGPGTRLTVL.

The V gene is TRBV3-1 (or the pseudogene TRBV3-2), the J gene TRBJ1-2; a weak D match, TRBD1 (5 bases). Germline V gene data show CDR1 as LGHDT and CDR2 as YNNKEL (reference sequence). Trimming pared 1 base from V and 4 bases from J, leaving 16 bases between. There are 16 residues in the CDR3. CDR3 sequence reads: CASSQGGGISFYGYTF. The CDR3 DNA reads as TGTGCCAGCAGCCAAGGGGGCGGCATTAGTTTCTATGGCTACACCTTC.

This clone was picked up one time. V gene TRBV4-2 combines with J gene TRBJ1-3; D gene uncertain. Germline CDR1 is LGHNA and CDR2 is YNFKEQ. V dropped 0 bases and J dropped 1 base, with 10 bases sitting between them. This CDR3 contains 16 residues. The CDR3 DNA is TGTGCCAGCAGCCAAGAGGCCCGGGTTTCTGGAAACACCATATATTTT. The encoded protein is CASSQEARVSGNTIYF.

The chain combines TRBV18 with TRBJ2-7; D unresolved. Germline CDR1 KGHSH, CDR2 LQKENI. The CDR3 is made up of 13 amino acids. V dropped 3 bases and J dropped 3 bases, with 9 bases sitting between them. CDR3 protein: CASSPDNYYEQYF. The CDR3 nucleotides read TGTGCCAGCTCACCCGATAACTACTACGAGCAGTACTTC. The whole variable domain, remainder taken from reference TRBV18 and TRBJ2-7, is NAGVMQNPRHLVRRRGQEARLRCSPMKGHSHVYWYRQLPEEGLKFMVYLQKENIIDESGMPKERFSAEFPKEGPSILRIQQVVRGDSAAYFCASSPDNYYEQYFGPGTRLTVT.

The gene calls are TRBV6-2 or TRBV6-3 and TRBJ2-2; 10 bases line up with TRBD2. The CDR3 covers 17 residues. Germline CDR1 MNHEY, CDR2 SVGEGT. The J segment lost 0 bases and the V segment lost 5 bases, leaving 6 bases of the junction unmatched. The CDR3 here is CASSTQAGGTNTGELFF. The CDR3 bases are TGTGCCAGCAGTACTCAAGCGGGAGGGACGAACACCGGGGAGCTGTTTTTT.

The chain couples TRBV2 to TRBJ2-1, with 9 nucleotides matching TRBD1. The CDR3 contains 14 residues. The V and J ends lost 7 bases and 8 bases, in that order; junction bases with no gene match: 9. The germline V gene has CDR1 SNHLY and CDR2 FYNNEI. The CDR3: CASMPDRGRDEQFF. The CDR3 DNA reads TGTGCCAGCATGCCGGACAGGGGTCGTGATGAGCAGTTCTTC.

The chain has TRBV7-9 and TRBJ2-7, with D possibly TRBD1 on 6 matching bases. V was shortened by 1 base and J by 2 bases, with 21 bases between the two germline ends. The germline V gene has CDR1 SEHNR and CDR2 FQNEAQ (reference sequence). This CDR3 is built from 18 residues. The CDR3 loop is CASSLVTGQAPLTYEQYF. The CDR3 nucleotides are TGTGCCAGCAGCTTAGTAACGGGACAAGCGCCTCTAACCTACGAGCAGTACTTC.

This sequence joins TRBV28 and TRBJ2-3, with TRBD2 matching over 13 bases. CDR1 is MDHEN and CDR2 is SYDVKM in the germline V gene. V lost 6 bases, J lost 4 bases, and 7 bases stayed unmatched. The CDR3 length is 16 residues. CDR3 sequence reads: CASRQGGLAGSDTQYF. The CDR3 DNA is TGTGCCAGCAGACAAGGGGGACTAGCGGGGTCAGATACGCAGTATTTT.

The DNA for the CDR3 is TGTGCCAGTAGTATCCCCGGGAACACTGAAGCTTTCTTT. Its protein product is CASSIPGNTEAFF. V usage is TRBV19 and J usage is TRBJ1-1, with D unresolved. Deletions cut 3 bases from V and 1 base from J, with 6 bases between. This CDR3 comprises 13 residues. Germline V CDR1 and CDR2: LNHDA, SQIVND (reference sequence).